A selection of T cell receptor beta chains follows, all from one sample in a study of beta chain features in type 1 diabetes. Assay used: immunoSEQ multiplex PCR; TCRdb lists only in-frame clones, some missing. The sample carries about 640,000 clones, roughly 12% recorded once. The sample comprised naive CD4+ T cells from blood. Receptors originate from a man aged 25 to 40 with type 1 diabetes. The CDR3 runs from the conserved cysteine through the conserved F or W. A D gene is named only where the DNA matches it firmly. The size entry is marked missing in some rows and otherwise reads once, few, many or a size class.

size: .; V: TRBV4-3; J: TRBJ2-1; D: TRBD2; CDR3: CASSPSGGSYNEQFF; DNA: TGCGCCAGCAGCCCTAGCGGGGGCTCCTACAATGAGCAGTTCTTC
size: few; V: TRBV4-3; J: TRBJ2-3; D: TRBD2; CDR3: CASSHYLSSGETPRDTQYF; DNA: TGCGCCAGCAGCCATTATCTTAGTAGCGGGGAAACCCCCAGAGATACGCAGTATTTT
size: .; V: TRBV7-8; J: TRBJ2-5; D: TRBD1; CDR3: CASSLLGQGETQYF; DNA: TGTGCCAGCAGCTTACTAGGACAGGGAGAGACCCAGTACTTC
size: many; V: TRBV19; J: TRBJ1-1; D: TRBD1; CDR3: CASSKRTGENTEAFF; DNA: TGTGCCAGTAGTAAAAGGACAGGGGAGAACACTGAAGCTTTCTTT
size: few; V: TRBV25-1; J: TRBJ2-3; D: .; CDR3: CASSERQIDTQYF; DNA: TGTGCCAGCAGTGAACGGCAGATAGATACGCAGTATTTT
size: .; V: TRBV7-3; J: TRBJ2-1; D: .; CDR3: CASSPGTAHPWFF; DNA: TGTGCCAGCAGCCCCGGGACTGCTCATCCATGGTTCTTC
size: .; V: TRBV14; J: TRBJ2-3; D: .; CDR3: CASSQPWDTQYF; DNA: TGTGCCAGCAGCCAACCGTGGGATACGCAGTATTTT
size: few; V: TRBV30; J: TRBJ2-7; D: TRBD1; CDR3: CAWGTAATYEQYF; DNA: TGTGCCTGGGGGACAGCCGCGACCTACGAGCAGTACTTC
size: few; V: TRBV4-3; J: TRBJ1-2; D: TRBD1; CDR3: CASSQVVGQGAIGYTF; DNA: TGCGCCAGCAGCCAAGTTGTGGGACAGGGGGCAATTGGCTACACCTTC
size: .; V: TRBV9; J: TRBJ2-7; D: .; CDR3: CASSPGDSQAYEQYF; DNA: TGTGCCAGCAGCCCGGGGGACAGTCAGGCCTACGAGCAGTACTTC
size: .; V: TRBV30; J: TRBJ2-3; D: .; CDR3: CASSGQRTDTQYF; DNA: TGTGCCTCCTCCGGACAGCGCACAGATACGCAGTATTTT
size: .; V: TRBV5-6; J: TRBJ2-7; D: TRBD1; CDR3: CASSLVDRTYEQYF; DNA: TGTGCCAGCAGCTTGGTGGACAGGACCTACGAGCAGTACTTC
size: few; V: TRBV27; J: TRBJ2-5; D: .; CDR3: CASSFSTGETQYF; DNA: TGTGCCAGCAGTTTCTCGACTGGGGAGACCCAGTACTTC
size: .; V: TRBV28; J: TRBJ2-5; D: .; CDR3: CASSLLAALQETQYF; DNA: TGTGCCAGCAGTTTACTAGCAGCACTACAAGAGACCCAGTACTTC
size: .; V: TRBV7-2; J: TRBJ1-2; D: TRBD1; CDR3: CASSLTGTGPHGYTF; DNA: TGTGCCAGCAGCTTAACCGGGACAGGGCCACATGGCTACACCTTC
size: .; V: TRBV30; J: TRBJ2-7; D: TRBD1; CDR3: CAWGQGTYEQYF; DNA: TGTGCCTGGGGACAGGGGACCTACGAGCAGTACTTC
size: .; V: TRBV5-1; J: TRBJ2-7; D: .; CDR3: CASSLSSPSYEQYF; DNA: TGCGCCAGCAGCTTGTCCTCGCCGTCCTACGAGCAGTACTTC
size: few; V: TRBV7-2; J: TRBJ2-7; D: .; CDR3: CASARGGREQYF; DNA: TGTGCCAGCGCCCGTGGCGGGCGAGAGCAGTACTTC
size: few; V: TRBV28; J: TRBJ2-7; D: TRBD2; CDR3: CASSLPHGRGQQYF; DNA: TGTGCCAGCAGTTTGCCCCACGGGAGGGGACAGCAGTACTTC
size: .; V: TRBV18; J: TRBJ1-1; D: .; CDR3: CASSESDGHTEAFF; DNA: TGTGCCAGCTCAGAATCGGACGGACACACTGAAGCTTTCTTT
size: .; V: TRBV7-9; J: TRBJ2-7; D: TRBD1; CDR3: CASSLKWWDSSYEQYF; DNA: TGTGCCAGCAGCTTAAAGTGGTGGGACAGCTCCTACGAGCAGTACTTC
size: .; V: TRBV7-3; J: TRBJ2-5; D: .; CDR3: CASSSAYQETQYF; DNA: TGTGCCAGCAGCTCCGCTTACCAAGAGACCCAGTACTTC
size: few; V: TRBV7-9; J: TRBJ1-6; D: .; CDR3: CASRPGPEGLNSPLHF; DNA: TGTGCCAGCAGGCCCGGACCGGAGGGCCTTAATTCACCCCTCCACTTT
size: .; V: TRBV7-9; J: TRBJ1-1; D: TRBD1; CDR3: CASSDRVSSPEAFF; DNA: TGTGCCAGCAGCGACAGGGTTTCGAGCCCTGAAGCTTTCTTT
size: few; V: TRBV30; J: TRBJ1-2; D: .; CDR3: CAWSRAGDYGYTF; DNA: TGTGCCTGGAGTAGGGCAGGGGACTATGGCTACACCTTC
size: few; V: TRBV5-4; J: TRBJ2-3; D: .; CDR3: CASSSLRQPTTQYF; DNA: TGTGCCAGCAGCTCATTGCGACAGCCAACTACGCAGTATTTT
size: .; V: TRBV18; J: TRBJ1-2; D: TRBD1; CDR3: CASSQTGAAYGYTF; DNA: TGTGCCAGCTCACAGACAGGGGCCGCCTATGGCTACACCTTC
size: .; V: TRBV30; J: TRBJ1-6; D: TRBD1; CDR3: CAWTGQGAVSPLHF; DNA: TGTGCCTGGACAGGACAGGGGGCTGTTTCACCCCTCCACTTT
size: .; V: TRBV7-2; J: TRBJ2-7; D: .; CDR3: CASSLAAGQYF; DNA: TGTGCCAGCAGCTTAGCGGCAGGGCAGTACTTC
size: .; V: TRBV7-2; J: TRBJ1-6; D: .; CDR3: CASSLAQGYNSPLHF; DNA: TGTGCCAGCAGCTTAGCCCAGGGGTATAATTCACCCCTCCACTTT
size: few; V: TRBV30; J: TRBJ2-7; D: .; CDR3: CAWSVKAGHEQYF; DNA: TGTGCCTGGAGTGTAAAGGCAGGTCACGAGCAGTACTTC
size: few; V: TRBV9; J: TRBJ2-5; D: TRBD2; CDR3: CASSGGTSGGHQETQYF; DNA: TGTGCCAGCAGCGGTGGGACTAGCGGGGGCCACCAAGAGACCCAGTACTTC
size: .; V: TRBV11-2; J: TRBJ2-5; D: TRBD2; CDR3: CASSPGLAGAHQETQYF; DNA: TGTGCCAGCAGCCCGGGACTAGCGGGAGCCCACCAAGAGACCCAGTACTTC
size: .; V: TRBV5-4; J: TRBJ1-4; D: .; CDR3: CASSPQAGDNEKLFF; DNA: TGTGCCAGCAGCCCCCAGGCAGGGGATAATGAAAAACTGTTTTTT
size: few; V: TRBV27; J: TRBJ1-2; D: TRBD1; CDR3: CASMGTGGSYGYTF; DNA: TGTGCCAGCATGGGGACAGGGGGGTCCTATGGCTACACCTTC
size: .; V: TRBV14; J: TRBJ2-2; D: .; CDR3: CASSPIWVTGELFF; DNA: TGTGCCAGCAGCCCTATATGGGTGACCGGGGAGCTGTTTTTT
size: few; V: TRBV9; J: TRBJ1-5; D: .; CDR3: CASSVDSYQPQHF; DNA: TGTGCCAGCAGCGTAGACAGCTATCAGCCCCAGCATTTT
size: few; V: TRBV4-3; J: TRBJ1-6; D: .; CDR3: CASSNMADGRSSPLHF; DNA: TGCGCCAGCAGTAATATGGCGGACGGCCGGTCATCACCCCTCCACTTT
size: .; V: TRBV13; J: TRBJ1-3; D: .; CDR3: CASKSALQGTGNTIYF; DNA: TGTGCCAGCAAATCCGCACTGCAGGGGACTGGAAACACCATATATTTT
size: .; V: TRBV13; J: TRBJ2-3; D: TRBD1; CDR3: CASSSLRGTGVSADTQYF; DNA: TGTGCCAGCAGCTCGCTTCGAGGGACAGGGGTAAGCGCAGATACGCAGTATTTT
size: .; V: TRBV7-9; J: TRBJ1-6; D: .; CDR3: CASSPAPSPLHF; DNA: TGTGCCAGCAGCCCTGCTCCTTCACCCCTCCACTTT
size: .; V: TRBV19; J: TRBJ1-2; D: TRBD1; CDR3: CASSIVGQGEGYTF; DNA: TGTGCCAGTAGTATCGTTGGGCAGGGGGAAGGCTACACCTTC
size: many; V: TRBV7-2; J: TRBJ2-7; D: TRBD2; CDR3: CASSILSGAYEQYF; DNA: TGTGCCAGCAGCATACTTAGCGGGGCCTACGAGCAGTACTTC
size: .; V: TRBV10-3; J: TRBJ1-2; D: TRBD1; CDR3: CAISESGQGASNYGYTF; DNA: TGTGCCATCAGTGAGTCGGGGCAGGGGGCGAGTAACTATGGCTACACCTTC
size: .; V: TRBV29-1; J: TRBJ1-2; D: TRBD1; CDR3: CSVSYSGGRGYTF; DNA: TGCAGCGTTTCCTACTCAGGGGGCCGTGGCTACACCTTC
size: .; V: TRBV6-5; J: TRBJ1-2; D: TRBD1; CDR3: CASLQGAWGYTF; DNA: TGTGCCAGCCTACAGGGGGCATGGGGCTACACCTTC
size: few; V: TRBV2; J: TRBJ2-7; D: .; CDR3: CASSVSHAYEQYF; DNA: TGTGCCAGCAGTGTCTCACATGCTTACGAGCAGTACTTC
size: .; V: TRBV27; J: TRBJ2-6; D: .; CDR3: CASSLLGSDSGANVLTF; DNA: TGTGCCAGCAGTTTGTTGGGTAGCGACTCTGGGGCCAACGTCCTGACTTTC
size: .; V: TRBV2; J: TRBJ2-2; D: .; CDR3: CASGGDATGELFF; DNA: TGTGCCAGCGGGGGTGACGCCACCGGGGAGCTGTTTTTT
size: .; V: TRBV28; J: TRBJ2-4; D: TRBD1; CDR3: CASSRQGHVAKNIQYF; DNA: TGTGCCAGCAGCCGACAGGGGCACGTAGCCAAAAACATTCAGTACTTC
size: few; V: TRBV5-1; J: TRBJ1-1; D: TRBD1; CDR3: CASSTRTGGHTEAFF; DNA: TGCGCCAGCAGCACCCGGACAGGGGGGCACACTGAAGCTTTCTTT
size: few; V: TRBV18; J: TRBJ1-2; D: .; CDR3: CASSPRQLGAYGYTF; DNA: TGTGCCAGCTCGCCTAGACAGCTAGGGGCCTATGGCTACACCTTC
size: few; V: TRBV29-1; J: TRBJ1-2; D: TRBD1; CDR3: CSARGQGDYGYTF; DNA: TGCAGCGCCCGGGGACAGGGAGACTATGGCTACACCTTC
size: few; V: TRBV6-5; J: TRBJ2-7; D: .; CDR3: CASSYTGREYEQYF; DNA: TGTGCCAGCAGTTACACAGGGCGGGAGTACGAGCAGTACTTC
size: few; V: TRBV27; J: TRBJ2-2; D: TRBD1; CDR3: CATTQTGDTGELFF; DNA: TGTGCCACCACCCAGACAGGGGACACCGGGGAGCTGTTTTTT
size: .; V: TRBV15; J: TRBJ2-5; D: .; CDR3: CATSRALTPYQYF; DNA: TGTGCCACCAGCAGAGCCTTGACCCCTTACCAGTACTTC
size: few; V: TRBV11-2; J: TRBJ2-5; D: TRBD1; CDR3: CASSLLGTEQETQYF; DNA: TGTGCCAGCAGCTTACTCGGGACAGAGCAAGAGACCCAGTACTTC
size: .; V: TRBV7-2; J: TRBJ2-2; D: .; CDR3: CASSLAPTGPGELFF; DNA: TGTGCCAGCAGCTTAGCCCCTACAGGCCCCGGGGAGCTGTTTTTT
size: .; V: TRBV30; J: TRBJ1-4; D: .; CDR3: CAWSLSENEKLFF; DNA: TGTGCCTGGAGTCTAAGTGAGAATGAAAAACTGTTTTTT